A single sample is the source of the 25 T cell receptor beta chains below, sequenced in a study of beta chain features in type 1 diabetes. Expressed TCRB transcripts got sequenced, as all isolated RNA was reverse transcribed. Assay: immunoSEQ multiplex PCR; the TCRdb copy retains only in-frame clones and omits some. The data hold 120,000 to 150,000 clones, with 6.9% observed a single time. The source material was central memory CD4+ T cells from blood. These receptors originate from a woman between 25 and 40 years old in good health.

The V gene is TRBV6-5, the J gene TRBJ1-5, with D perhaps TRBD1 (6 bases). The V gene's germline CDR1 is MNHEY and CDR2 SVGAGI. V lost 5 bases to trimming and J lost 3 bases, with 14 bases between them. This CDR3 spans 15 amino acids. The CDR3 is CASSKTGSFNQPQHF. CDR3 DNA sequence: TGTGCCAGCAGTAAAACAGGGTCCTTCAATCAGCCCCAGCATTTT.

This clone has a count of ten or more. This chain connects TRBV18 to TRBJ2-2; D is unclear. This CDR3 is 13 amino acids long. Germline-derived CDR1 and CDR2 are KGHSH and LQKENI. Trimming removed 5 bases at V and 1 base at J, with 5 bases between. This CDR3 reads CASSSGNTGELFF. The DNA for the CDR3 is TGTGCCAGCTCATCAGGGAACACCGGGGAGCTGTTTTTT.

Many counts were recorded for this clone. The CDR3 sequence: CATSRGYTGGECIQYF. The CDR3 DNA follows: TGTGCCACCAGCAGAGGGTACACAGGGGGTGAGTGCATTCAGTACTTC. The chain uses TRBV15 and TRBJ2-4, with 8 bases matching TRBD1. The ends lost 1 base at V and 9 bases at J; junction bases unmatched: 11. The CDR3 length is 16 residues. Germline assignment: CDR1 LNHNV and CDR2 YYDKDF (reference sequence).

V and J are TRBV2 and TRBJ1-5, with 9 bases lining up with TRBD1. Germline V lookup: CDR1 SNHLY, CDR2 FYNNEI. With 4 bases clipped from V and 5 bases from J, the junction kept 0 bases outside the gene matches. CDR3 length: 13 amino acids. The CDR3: CASSGTGDQPQHF. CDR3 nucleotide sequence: TGTGCCAGCAGTGGGACAGGGGATCAGCCCCAGCATTTT.

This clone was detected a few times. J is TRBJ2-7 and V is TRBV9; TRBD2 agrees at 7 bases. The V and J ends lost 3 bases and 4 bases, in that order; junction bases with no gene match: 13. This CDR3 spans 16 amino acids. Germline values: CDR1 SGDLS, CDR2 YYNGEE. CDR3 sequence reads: CASSERDGGSGYEQYF. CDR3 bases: TGTGCCAGCAGCGAAAGGGATGGCGGGAGTGGTTACGAGCAGTACTTC.

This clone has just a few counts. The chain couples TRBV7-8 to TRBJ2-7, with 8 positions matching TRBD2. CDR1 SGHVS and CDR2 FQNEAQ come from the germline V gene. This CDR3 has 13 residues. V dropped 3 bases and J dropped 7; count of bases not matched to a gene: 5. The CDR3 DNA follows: TGTGCCAGCAGCTTGGGGACTAGTGGGGAGCAGTACTTC. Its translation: CASSLGTSGEQYF.

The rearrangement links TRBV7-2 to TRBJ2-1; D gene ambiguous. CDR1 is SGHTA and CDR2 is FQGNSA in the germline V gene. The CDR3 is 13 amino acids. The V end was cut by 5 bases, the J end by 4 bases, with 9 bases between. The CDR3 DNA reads TGTGCCAGCAGCATAAACGCGTACAATGAGCAGTTCTTC. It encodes CASSINAYNEQFF.

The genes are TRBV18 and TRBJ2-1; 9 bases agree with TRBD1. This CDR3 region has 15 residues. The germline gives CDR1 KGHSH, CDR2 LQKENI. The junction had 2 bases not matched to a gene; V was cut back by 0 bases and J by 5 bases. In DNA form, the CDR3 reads TGTGCCAGCTCACCACCGGGGACAGGGAACAATGAGCAGTTCTTC. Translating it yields CASSPPGTGNNEQFF.

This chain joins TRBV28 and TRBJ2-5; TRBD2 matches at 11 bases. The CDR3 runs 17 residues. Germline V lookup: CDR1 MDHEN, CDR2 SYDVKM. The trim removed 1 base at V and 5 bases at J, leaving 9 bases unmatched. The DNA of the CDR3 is TGTGCCAGCAGTTTATCCTTGCTAGCGGGAGGCGGGGAGACCCAGTACTTC. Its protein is CASSLSLLAGGGETQYF.

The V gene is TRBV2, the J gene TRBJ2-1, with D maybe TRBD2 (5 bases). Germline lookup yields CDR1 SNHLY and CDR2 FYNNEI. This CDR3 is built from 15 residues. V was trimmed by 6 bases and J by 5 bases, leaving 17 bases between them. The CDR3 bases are TGTGCCAGCAGGTCCGTGCGGGCAGCAAACAATGAGCAGTTCTTC. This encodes CASRSVRAANNEQFF.

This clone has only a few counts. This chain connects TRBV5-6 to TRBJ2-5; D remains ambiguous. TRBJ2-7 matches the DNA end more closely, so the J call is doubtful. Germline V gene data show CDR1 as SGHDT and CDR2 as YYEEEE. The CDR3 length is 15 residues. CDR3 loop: CASSLMGGARYEQYF. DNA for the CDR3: TGTGCCAGCAGCTTGATGGGTGGAGCGAGGTACGAGCAGTACTTC.

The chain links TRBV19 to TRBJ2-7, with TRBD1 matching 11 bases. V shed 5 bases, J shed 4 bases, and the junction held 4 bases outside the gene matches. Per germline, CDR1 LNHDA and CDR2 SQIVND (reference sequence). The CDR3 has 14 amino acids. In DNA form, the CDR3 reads TGTGCCAGTAGTGGGACAGGGGGTGCGTACGAGCAGTACTTC. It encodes CASSGTGGAYEQYF.

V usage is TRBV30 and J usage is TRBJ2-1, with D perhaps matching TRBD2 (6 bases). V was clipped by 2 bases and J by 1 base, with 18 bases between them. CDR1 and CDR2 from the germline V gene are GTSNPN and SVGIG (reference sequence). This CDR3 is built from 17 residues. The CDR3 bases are TGTGCCTGGAGTAAACGGAGAAACCGGGGGTCCTACAATGAGCAGTTCTTC. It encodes CAWSKRRNRGSYNEQFF.

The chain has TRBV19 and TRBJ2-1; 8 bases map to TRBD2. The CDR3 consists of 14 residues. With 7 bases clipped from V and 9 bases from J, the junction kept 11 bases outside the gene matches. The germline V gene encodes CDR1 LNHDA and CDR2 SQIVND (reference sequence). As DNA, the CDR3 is TGTGCCAGTACCTCCGGGACTAGTTTTGCTGAGCAGTTCTTC. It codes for CASTSGTSFAEQFF.

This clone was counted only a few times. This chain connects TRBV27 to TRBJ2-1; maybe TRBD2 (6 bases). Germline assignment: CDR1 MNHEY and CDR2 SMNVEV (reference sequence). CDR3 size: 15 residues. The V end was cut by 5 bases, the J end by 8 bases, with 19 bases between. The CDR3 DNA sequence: TGTGCCAGCAGTCGTAGGGGAGGCCCCGGAGATGAGCAGTTCTTC. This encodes CASSRRGGPGDEQFF.

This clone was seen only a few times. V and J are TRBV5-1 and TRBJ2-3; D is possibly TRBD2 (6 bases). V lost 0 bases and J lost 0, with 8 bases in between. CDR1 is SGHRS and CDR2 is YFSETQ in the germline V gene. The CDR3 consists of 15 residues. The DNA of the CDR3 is TGCGCCAGCAGCTTGGGGAGGGGAAGCACAGATACGCAGTATTTT. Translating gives CASSLGRGSTDTQYF.

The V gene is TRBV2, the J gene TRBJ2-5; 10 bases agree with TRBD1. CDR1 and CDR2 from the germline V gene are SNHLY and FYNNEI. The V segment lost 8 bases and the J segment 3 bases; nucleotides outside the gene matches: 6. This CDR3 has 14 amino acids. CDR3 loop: CASLSGTGEETQYF. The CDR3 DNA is TGTGCCAGCCTGTCCGGGACAGGGGAAGAGACCCAGTACTTC.

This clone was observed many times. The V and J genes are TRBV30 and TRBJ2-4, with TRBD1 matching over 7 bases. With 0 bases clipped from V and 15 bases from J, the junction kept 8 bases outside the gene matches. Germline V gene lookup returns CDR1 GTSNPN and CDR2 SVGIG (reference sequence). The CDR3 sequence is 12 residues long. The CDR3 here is CAWSVSGQARYF. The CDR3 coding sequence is TGTGCCTGGAGTGTATCAGGACAGGCACGGTACTTC.

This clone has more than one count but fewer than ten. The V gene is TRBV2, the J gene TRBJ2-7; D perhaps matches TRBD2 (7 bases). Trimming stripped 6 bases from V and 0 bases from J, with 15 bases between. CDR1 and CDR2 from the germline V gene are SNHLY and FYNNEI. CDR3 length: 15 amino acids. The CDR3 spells CASRWGGSNSYEQYF. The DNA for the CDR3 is TGTGCCAGCAGGTGGGGGGGCAGTAACTCCTACGAGCAGTACTTC.

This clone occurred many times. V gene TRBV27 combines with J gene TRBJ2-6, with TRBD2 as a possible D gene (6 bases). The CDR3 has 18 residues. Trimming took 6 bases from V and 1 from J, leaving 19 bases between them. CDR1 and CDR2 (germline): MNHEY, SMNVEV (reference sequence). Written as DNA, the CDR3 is TGTGCCAGCAGCGGGGACTCCACGAGGGGTTCTGGGGCCAACGTCCTGACTTTC. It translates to CASSGDSTRGSGANVLTF.

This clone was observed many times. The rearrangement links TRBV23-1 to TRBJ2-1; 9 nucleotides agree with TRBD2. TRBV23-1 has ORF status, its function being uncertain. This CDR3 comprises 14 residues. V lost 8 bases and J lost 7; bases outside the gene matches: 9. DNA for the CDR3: TGCGCCAGCTATTATGCGGGAGGGCGGAATGAGCAGTTCTTC. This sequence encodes CASYYAGGRNEQFF.

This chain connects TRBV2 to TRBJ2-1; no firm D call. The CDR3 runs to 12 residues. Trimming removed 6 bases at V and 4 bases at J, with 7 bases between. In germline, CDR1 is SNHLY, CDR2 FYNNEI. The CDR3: CASRPIYNEQFF. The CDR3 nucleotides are TGTGCCAGCAGACCTATTTACAATGAGCAGTTCTTC.

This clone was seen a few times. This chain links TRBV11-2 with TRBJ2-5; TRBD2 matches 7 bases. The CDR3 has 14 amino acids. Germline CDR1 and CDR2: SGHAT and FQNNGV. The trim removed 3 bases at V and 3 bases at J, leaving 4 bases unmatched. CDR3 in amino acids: CASSFQGGEETQYF. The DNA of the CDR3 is TGTGCCAGCAGCTTCCAGGGAGGGGAAGAGACCCAGTACTTC.

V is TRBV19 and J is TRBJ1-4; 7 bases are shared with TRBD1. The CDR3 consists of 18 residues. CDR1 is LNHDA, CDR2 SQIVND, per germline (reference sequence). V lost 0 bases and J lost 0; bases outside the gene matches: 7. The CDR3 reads CASSIDGTAAATNEKLFF. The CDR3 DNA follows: TGTGCCAGTAGTATAGATGGGACAGCAGCTGCAACTAATGAAAAACTGTTTTTT.

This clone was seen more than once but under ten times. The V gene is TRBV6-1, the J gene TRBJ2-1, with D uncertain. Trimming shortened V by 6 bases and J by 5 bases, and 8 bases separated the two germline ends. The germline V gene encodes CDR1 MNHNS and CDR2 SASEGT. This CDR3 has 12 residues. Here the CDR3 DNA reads TGTGCCAGCAGCCCAACTAACAATGAGCAGTTCTTC. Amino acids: CASSPTNNEQFF.